This entry lists 28 T cell receptor beta chains sequenced from one sample in a study of vaccination effects on CD4 cells after COVID-19. Here immunoSEQ multiplex PCR was the method, and the copy in TCRdb shows in-frame clones only, minus some. The sample shows roughly 25,000 clones, less than 80% of them seen only once. No antigen is known for these receptors. Expansion of antigen-specific CD4+ T cells with viral peptide pools was carried out by the ViraFEST assay before sequencing. With roughly nine days of culture completed, CD4+ T cells were isolated. No vaccinee had earlier SARS-CoV-2 infection, and nucleocapsid antibodies were negative. This material consisted of CD4+ T cells from PBMCs cultured with SARS-CoV-2 spike peptides, taken before COVID-19 vaccination. The receptors were gathered from a human donor who received a COVID-19 vaccine.

The chain couples TRBV21-1 to TRBJ1-6; the table's TRBD1 call for D was not verified on the DNA. TRBV21-1 corresponds to a pseudogene. There are 17 residues in the CDR3. The CDR3 here is CASSNPPGYLYNSPLHF. CDR3 in DNA: TGTGCCAGCAGCAACCCTCCAGGGTACCTCTATAATTCACCCCTCCACTTT.

Only a few counts were recorded for this clone. The V call is TRBV2, the J call TRBJ1-5; D might be TRBD1 (5 bases). The CDR3 contains 14 residues. V lost 1 base, J lost 6 bases, and 10 bases lay in between. CDR1 SNHLY and CDR2 FYNNEI come from the germline V gene. CDR3 in amino acids: CASSEGRGTQPQHF. In DNA form, the CDR3 reads TGTGCCAGCAGTGAAGGGCGGGGCACTCAGCCCCAGCATTTT.

The chain combines TRBV6-5 with TRBJ2-7; weak D call: TRBD2 (6 bases). The germline V and J ends were trimmed by 0 bases and 0 bases, with 6 bases remaining between them. The germline CDR1 and CDR2 sequences are MNHEY and SVGAGI. The CDR3 has 14 residues. CDR3 amino acids: CASSYSGGSYEQYF. The CDR3 nucleotides read TGTGCCAGCAGTTACTCGGGAGGCTCCTACGAGCAGTACTTC.

This clone came up a few times. The chain uses TRBV12-3 or TRBV12-4 and TRBJ1-6; D is undetermined. Trimming removed 3 bases from V and 6 bases from J, with 3 bases in between. The CDR3 extends over 12 amino acids. Here the CDR3 DNA reads TGTGCCAGCAGTTTCGGTAATTCACCCCTCCACTTT. Encoded protein: CASSFGNSPLHF.

The chain uses TRBV7-9 and TRBJ2-3; D may be TRBD2 (7 bases). The CDR3 is 13 residues long. Trimming stripped 11 bases from V and 2 bases from J, with 14 bases between. CDR1 is SEHNR and CDR2 is FQNEAQ in the germline V gene (reference sequence). The CDR3 protein is CAGRGAATDTQYF. In DNA, the CDR3 is TGTGCCGGACGGGGGGCCGCCACAGATACGCAGTATTTT.

This chain uses TRBV19 with TRBJ2-1; 7 bases align to TRBD2. The CDR3 covers 16 residues. J was trimmed by 1 base and V by 0 bases; bases with no gene match: 3. CDR1 and CDR2 (germline): LNHDA, SQIVND (reference sequence). CDR3 in DNA: TGTGCCAGTAGTATAGATCCGGGGGGTTCCTACAATGAGCAGTTCTTC. Amino acid sequence: CASSIDPGGSYNEQFF.

The rearrangement uses TRBV29-1 and TRBJ2-2; D possibly corresponds to TRBD1 (6 bases). CDR3 length: 16 residues. V lost 1 base and J lost 0, with 12 bases in between. The germline gives CDR1 SQVTM, CDR2 ANQGSEA. CDR3 sequence: CSVEAGRGSNTGELFF. In DNA, the CDR3 is TGCAGCGTTGAAGCTGGCAGGGGCTCGAACACCGGGGAGCTGTTTTTT.

The J gene is TRBJ2-3, the V gene TRBV5-6, with D uncertain. Between the trimmed V and J ends, which lost 7 bases and 6 bases, there was a span of 15 bases. The CDR3 is 13 residues long. Germline lookup yields CDR1 SGHDT and CDR2 YYEEEE. For the CDR3, the DNA is TGTGCCAGCGCTTGGAACCGTAGGGATACGCAGTATTTT. It encodes CASAWNRRDTQYF.

The chain recombines TRBV3-1 (or the pseudogene TRBV3-2) with TRBJ2-3; perhaps TRBD1 as D (5 bases). With 0 bases removed from V and 8 bases from J, the gap between germline ends came to 15 bases. From germline, CDR1 is LGHDT and CDR2 YNNKEL (reference sequence). This CDR3 has 15 residues. CDR3 sequence (DNA): TGTGCCAGCAGCCAAGATCAGGGTTCAAGTCTTACGCAGTATTTT. This codes for CASSQDQGSSLTQYF.

The V call is TRBV11-3, the J call TRBJ2-5; 7 bases align to TRBD2. V dropped 1 base and J dropped 2; count of bases not matched to a gene: 13. Germline CDR1 and CDR2: SGHNT and YENEEA. The CDR3 loop spans 18 amino acids. The CDR3 is CASSLASGVAGVQETQYF. The DNA of the CDR3 is TGTGCCAGCAGCTTAGCGTCCGGGGTAGCGGGTGTTCAAGAGACCCAGTACTTC.

V is TRBV12-3 or TRBV12-4 and J is TRBJ1-1; unclear D gene. The CDR3 consists of 13 residues. Trimming shortened V by 3 bases and J by 4 bases, and 9 bases separated the two germline ends. CDR3 amino acids: CASSFASSTEAFF. The CDR3 region has the DNA TGTGCCAGCAGTTTCGCGTCCAGCACTGAAGCTTTCTTT.

The rearrangement uses TRBV19 and TRBJ1-2; tentative D call: TRBD1 (6 bases). From germline, CDR1 is LNHDA and CDR2 SQIVND (reference sequence). V shed 5 bases and J shed 0 bases, with 10 bases lying between them. There are 14 residues in the CDR3. The CDR3 region is CASSFGGPNYGYTF. The CDR3 region has the DNA TGTGCCAGTAGTTTCGGGGGGCCTAACTATGGCTACACCTTC.

This sequence joins TRBV10-3 and TRBJ2-1; TRBD2 matches at 9 bases. The CDR3 covers 16 residues. V trimming: 6 bases; J trimming: 3 bases; junction bases outside the gene matches: 9. Germline-derived CDR1 and CDR2 are ENHRY and SYGVKD. The CDR3 protein is CAIRISTSGDYNEQFF. The CDR3 DNA is TGTGCCATCAGGATCTCGACTAGCGGAGACTACAATGAGCAGTTCTTC.

This chain uses TRBV29-1 with TRBJ2-7; 9 bases match TRBD1. The CDR3 runs to 13 residues. Germline lookup yields CDR1 SQVTM and CDR2 ANQGSEA. V was clipped by 4 bases and J by 4 bases; unmatched bases: 5. The CDR3 loop is CSVGGQGAYEQYF. The CDR3 DNA reads as TGCAGCGTTGGGGGACAGGGAGCTTACGAGCAGTACTTC.

V usage is TRBV13 and J usage is TRBJ2-5; TRBD2 matches 16 bases. From germline, CDR1 is PRHDT and CDR2 FYEKMQ (reference sequence). V shed 3 bases and J 3 bases; nucleotides not matched to a gene: 7. This CDR3 contains 18 residues. CDR3 DNA: TGTGCCAGCAGCTTCTCTCCGGGACTAGCGGGGGGGGAAGAGACCCAGTACTTC. This translates into CASSFSPGLAGGEETQYF.

The chain is built from TRBV19 and TRBJ2-1; 10 bases align to TRBD2. The J segment lost 8 bases and the V segment lost 2 bases, leaving 6 bases of the junction unmatched. There are 15 residues in the CDR3. Germline V gene sequence: CDR1 LNHDA, CDR2 SQIVND (reference sequence). CDR3 nucleotides: TGTGCCAGTAGTATAATAGCGGGGGGCGCGGATGAGCAGTTCTTC. Its translation is CASSIIAGGADEQFF.

The V gene is TRBV10-3, the J gene TRBJ2-1, with D hard to call. CDR1 ENHRY and CDR2 SYGVKD come from the germline V gene. This CDR3 has 17 residues. V was cut by 2 bases and J by 1 base, with 15 bases left in between. The CDR3 DNA reads as TGTGCCATCAGTGAGATGGTTCTAGACCTATCCTACAATGAGCAGTTCTTC. The encoded protein is CAISEMVLDLSYNEQFF.

This clone showed up just a few times. The DNA of the CDR3 is TGTGCCAGCAGAATGGACAGCCTTAACGGGGAGCTGTTTTTT. This sequence encodes CASRMDSLNGELFF. The chain carries TRBV5-4 and TRBJ2-2; TRBD1 might be the D (6 bases). The CDR3 is made up of 14 amino acids. The V end lost 5 bases, the J end lost 7 bases, and 15 bases lay between the germline ends. Germline V gene lookup returns CDR1 SGHNT and CDR2 YYREEE (reference sequence).

This clone has just a few counts. Other DNA sequences in the same sample also yield this CDR3. The chain has TRBV30 and TRBJ1-5; the D is unclear. Trimming took 0 bases from V and 4 from J, leaving 7 bases between them. The CDR3 runs 13 residues. In germline, CDR1 is GTSNPN, CDR2 SVGIG (reference sequence). The CDR3 nucleotides are TGTGCCTGGAGTGTACAACGGAATCAGCCCCAGCATTTT. Its translation is CAWSVQRNQPQHF.

This sequence joins TRBV19 and TRBJ2-3; 7 bases line up with TRBD2. V lost 8 bases, J lost 4 bases, and 9 bases stayed unmatched. The CDR3 runs 14 residues. Germline CDR1 and CDR2: LNHDA and SQIVND (reference sequence). The CDR3 sequence is CASCRTRGADTQYF. In DNA, the CDR3 is TGTGCCAGTTGTAGGACTAGAGGAGCAGATACGCAGTATTTT.

This clone was seen a single time. The same CDR3 can be traced to other DNA sequences in this sample. The chain's CDR3 is CASSQGENTEAFF. The DNA for the CDR3 is TGTGCCAGCAGCCAAGGGGAGAATACTGAAGCTTTCTTT. V and J are TRBV14 and TRBJ1-1; D not resolved. CDR1 and CDR2 (germline): SGHDN, FVKESK. This CDR3 has 13 amino acids. The germline V and J ends were trimmed by 1 base and 5 bases, with 8 bases remaining between them.

CDR3 DNA: TGCGCCAGTGCTCCTTTAGCGGGAGGAGGGTTGAGTGAGCAGTTCTTC. Protein product: CASAPLAGGGLSEQFF. The chain joins TRBV10-2 to TRBJ2-1; 10 bases map to TRBD2. The CDR3 is made up of 16 amino acids. Losses at the gene ends were 9 bases for V and 9 bases for J; bases not matched to a gene: 17. In germline, CDR1 is WSHSY, CDR2 SAAADI.

The rearrangement joins TRBV6-5 to TRBJ2-2; 7 bases line up with TRBD2. CDR1 MNHEY and CDR2 SVGAGI come from the germline V gene. Trimming at V came to 2 bases and at J to 5 bases, leaving 5 bases not matched to a gene. This CDR3 comprises 15 residues. The CDR3 here is CASSYAGVVTGELFF. As DNA, the CDR3 is TGTGCCAGCAGTTACGCGGGAGTAGTTACCGGGGAGCTGTTTTTT.

A few counts support this clone. V usage is TRBV7-2 and J usage is TRBJ1-5; TRBD1 is a possible D gene (5 bases). The germline V and J ends were trimmed by 3 bases and 4 bases, with 13 bases remaining between them. Germline V gives CDR1 SGHTA, CDR2 FQGNSA. This CDR3 is 15 amino acids long. The CDR3: CASSLDWGGNQPQHF. The DNA for the CDR3 is TGTGCCAGCAGCTTGGACTGGGGGGGAAATCAGCCCCAGCATTTT.

This clone is a singleton in its sample. V and J are TRBV5-1 and TRBJ2-5; 14 positions agree with TRBD2. With 7 bases clipped from V and 4 bases from J, the junction kept 9 bases outside the gene matches. Germline V lookup: CDR1 SGHRS, CDR2 YFSETQ. This CDR3 contains 16 residues. CDR3 coding DNA: TGCGCCAGCGAGGGAGGACTAGCGGGAGGTGGAGAGACCCAGTACTTC. Protein: CASEGGLAGGGETQYF.

The gene calls are TRBV7-8 and TRBJ2-2, with D unresolved. V lost 7 bases to trimming and J lost 3 bases, with 15 bases between them. Germline CDR1 SGHVS, CDR2 FQNEAQ. This CDR3 contains 15 residues. CDR3 nucleotide sequence: TGTGCCAGCACCCCGGGCCCACACCACACCGGGGAGCTGTTTTTT. Its translation: CASTPGPHHTGELFF.

The V call is TRBV5-4, the J call TRBJ2-2, with D maybe TRBD2 (6 bases). Germline CDR1 SGHNT, CDR2 YYREEE (reference sequence). V lost 0 bases and J lost 1, with 13 bases in between. CDR3 length equals 17 residues. The CDR3 spells CASSLETGLRNTGELFF. Written as DNA, the CDR3 is TGTGCCAGCAGCTTGGAGACCGGACTACGGAACACCGGGGAGCTGTTTTTT.

This clone was detected a few times. V and J are TRBV5-1 and TRBJ2-2; D gene uncertain. With 6 bases removed from V and 0 bases from J, the gap between germline ends came to 12 bases. CDR1 SGHRS and CDR2 YFSETQ come from the germline V gene. The CDR3 covers 15 residues. The CDR3 DNA reads as TGCGCCAGCAATGAAGGAAACGCGAACACCGGGGAGCTGTTTTTT. This encodes CASNEGNANTGELFF.